This T cell receptor beta chain was identified during a study of blood T cell repertoires in COVID-19. Study details: Collection of acute and convalescent COVID-19 samples took place in the United States, Italy and Spain. The cDNA or gDNA used as material had been derived from T cells, B-cell-depleted T cells, or PBMCs.

Methods used by the authors: Reference gene primer amplification gave estimated nucleated cell counts. This table comes from immunoSEQ multiplex PCR, and its TCRdb copy is limited to in-frame clones, with some not included. The V and J calls and clone size come from that table; D and trimming were worked out from the DNA. The data contain roughly 20,000 clones, over 75% of them seen just once; the ten biggest clones take up about a sixth. This CDR3 spans 17 amino acids. V shed 1 base and J shed 3 bases, with 19 bases lying between them. In germline, CDR1 is SGHRS, CDR2 YFSETQ. The source is a human donor with active COVID-19. The donor label of this sample is uncertain. Sample: peripheral blood. V is TRBV5-1 and J is TRBJ1-1, with D unclear. The CDR3 reads CASSLTGAGGVDTEAFF. The CDR3 coding sequence is TGCGCCAGCAGCTTGACCGGTGCGGGTGGAGTGGACACTGAAGCTTTCTTT. The entire variable domain, with the rest obtained from reference TRBV5-1 and TRBJ1-1, is as follows: KAGVTQTPRYLIKTRGQQVTLSCSPISGHRSVSWYQQTPGQGLQFLFEYFSETQRNKGNFPGRFSGRQFSNSRSEMNVSTLELGDSALYLCASSLTGAGGVDTEAFFGQGTRLTVV.